In its sample, the clone carrying this TCR beta chain is medium-sized. The data belong to a study of immune characterization of retroperitoneal liposarcoma. The CDR3 is made up of 15 amino acids. Trimming shortened V by 3 bases and J by 3 bases, and 12 bases separated the two germline ends. CDR1 SEHNR and CDR2 FQNEAQ come from the germline V gene (reference sequence). TCRdb reprocessed the PCR reads with MiXCR, giving one entry per CDR3 protein. The sample includes roughly 7,000 distinct CDR3 sequences, roughly 28% of them seen just once. This TCR came from a male donor with retroperitoneal liposarcoma. Sequencing input: blood. The chain recombines TRBV7-9 with TRBJ2-1; perhaps TRBD2 as D (6 bases). The chain's CDR3 is CASSLGGTLYNEQFF. The CDR3 region has the DNA TGTGCCAGCAGCTTGGGCGGGACGCTCTACAATGAGCAGTTCTTC.